The clone carrying this T cell receptor beta chain showed up just a few times. Its specificity is unknown. The time point is: neoterminal ileum biopsy at postoperative endoscopy, about 6 months after surgery. TCRdb's table, derived via immunoSEQ multiplex PCR, lists solely in-frame clones and lacks some. The sample has over 10,000 clones, more than 80% seen once. The sample comes from a study of T cell repertoires in ileal Crohn's disease. Study in general: Median disease duration was approximately eight years; 35% smoked at surgery. Biopsies of the neoterminal ileum at postoperative colonoscopy form M6 samples.

Findings and limits, study-wide: All patients with clonality above 26.8% had endoscopic recurrence.

Sequencing used ileal tissue. The TCR originated in an adult with Crohn's disease.

CDR3 DNA: TGCAGCGTTGACAGTGCGGGAGTCAACAATGAGCAGTTCTTC. Translating it yields CSVDSAGVNNEQFF. J is TRBJ2-1 and V is TRBV29-1; TRBD2 matches at 7 bases. The V gene's germline CDR1 is SQVTM and CDR2 ANQGSEA. This CDR3 contains 14 residues. Losses at the gene ends were 3 bases for V and 5 bases for J; bases not matched to a gene: 7.